These 28 T cell receptor beta chains came from one sample sequenced in a study of T cells in Graves' hyperthyroidism and ophthalmopathy. TCR beta CDR3 region amplification was performed from RNA transcripts. First-round RT-PCR targeting the TCR CDR3 was performed with the HTBI primer set. A single record per CDR3 protein comes from TCRdb applying MiXCR to the multiplex PCR reads. Among 85,000 to 110,000 distinct CDR3 sequences listed, about 50% were seen once. Sequencing input: blood. The receptor set was obtained from a middle-aged man with Graves' hyperthyroidism.

This chain uses TRBV30 with TRBJ2-7; D unclear. The CDR3 sequence is 11 residues long. V shed 2 bases and J shed 6 bases, with 8 bases lying between them. CDR1 and CDR2 (germline): GTSNPN, SVGIG (reference sequence). The CDR3 sequence: CAWSLGPEQYF. The CDR3 DNA sequence: TGTGCCTGGAGTTTGGGTCCCGAGCAGTACTTC.

The chain combines TRBV10-2 with TRBJ2-3; D ambiguous. The germline V gene has CDR1 WSHSY and CDR2 SAAADI. The CDR3 spans 14 residues. The germline V and J ends were trimmed by 3 bases and 1 base, with 8 bases remaining between them. CDR3 loop: CASSEGSGTDTQYF. The CDR3 region has the DNA TGCGCCAGCAGTGAAGGGTCGGGCACAGATACGCAGTATTTT.

This clonotype was seen ten or more times. J is TRBJ2-3 and V is TRBV19; D not resolved. From germline, CDR1 is LNHDA and CDR2 SQIVND (reference sequence). V dropped 4 bases and J dropped 4 bases, with 9 bases sitting between them. CDR3 length: 13 residues. The chain's CDR3 is CASSTRGPDTQYF. The DNA for the CDR3 is TGTGCCAGTAGTACACGTGGGCCAGATACGCAGTATTTT.

A remark on this clonotype: Mismatch with germline at one junction end may stem from a read error. The chain couples TRBV7-2 to TRBJ2-2; D could derive from TRBD1 or TRBD2 (5 bases each). The length of the CDR3 is 19 residues. CDR1 and CDR2 (germline): SGHTA, FQGNSA. The CDR3 sequence: CASSGRTYPLGANTGELSF. CDR3 DNA: TGTGCCAGCAGCGGGCGGACATACCCCCTCGGGGCGAACACCGGGGAGCTGTCTTTT.

V gene TRBV9 combines with J gene TRBJ1-1, with a possible D match to TRBD1 (5 bases). The CDR3 is 14 residues long. The germline gives CDR1 SGDLS, CDR2 YYNGEE. V gave up 3 bases and J gave up 1 base, with 10 bases separating them. CDR3 nucleotide sequence: TGTGCCAGCAGCGGTCGGGGGGAGAACACTGAAGCTTTCTTT. Its protein product is CASSGRGENTEAFF.

This clonotype was detected ten times or more. V is TRBV2 and J is TRBJ2-7, with D possibly TRBD2 on 5 matching bases. The CDR3 is 13 amino acids. Trimming removed 5 bases at V and 1 base at J, with 9 bases between. Germline lookup yields CDR1 SNHLY and CDR2 FYNNEI. The CDR3 nucleotides read TGTGCCAGCAGTCGGACGGGGTCCTACGAGCAGTACTTC. Its translation is CASSRTGSYEQYF.

This clonotype was counted many times. This rearrangement joins TRBV29-1 to TRBJ1-1; D is ambiguous. Germline V CDR1 and CDR2: SQVTM, ANQGSEA. The CDR3 extends over 12 amino acids. V was cut by 4 bases and J by 1 base, with 7 bases left in between. The CDR3 sequence is CSVAHPNTEAFF. Written as DNA, the CDR3 is TGCAGCGTTGCCCATCCGAACACTGAAGCTTTCTTT.

V is TRBV7-2 and J is TRBJ1-1, with 10 bases aligning to TRBD1. The CDR3 spans 17 residues. Per germline, CDR1 SGHTA and CDR2 FQGNSA. V trimming: 0 bases; J trimming: 4 bases; junction bases outside the gene matches: 8. The CDR3 sequence: CASSLARGGTGVTEAFF. The DNA of the CDR3 is TGTGCCAGCAGCTTAGCCCGGGGTGGGACAGGGGTCACTGAAGCTTTCTTT.

This clonotype was counted ten times or more. This chain connects TRBV6-5 to TRBJ1-2; TRBD1 agrees at 9 bases. This CDR3 contains 14 residues. Germline CDR1 is MNHEY and CDR2 is SVGAGI. Unmatched junction bases numbered 4, after V lost 4 bases and J lost 4 bases. Written as DNA, the CDR3 is TGTGCCAGCAGTTTAACAGGGGGCGCCTATGGCTACACCTTC. As protein: CASSLTGGAYGYTF.

A single count supports this clonotype. CDR3 amino acids: CSAPSGRRYEQFF. DNA of the CDR3: TGCAGTGCTCCTAGCGGGAGGAGATACGAGCAGTTCTTC. The V gene is TRBV20-1, the J gene TRBJ2-7; TRBD2 matches at 11 bases. The J call could be wrong; TRBJ2-1 is a better fit for the DNA end. CDR1 and CDR2 from the germline V gene are DFQATT and SNEGSKA (reference sequence). This CDR3 is built from 13 residues.

In its sample, this clonotype was seen once. The V and J genes are TRBV19 and TRBJ1-2; 9 bases map to TRBD1. CDR3 size: 17 residues. Germline V gene data show CDR1 as LNHDA and CDR2 as SQIVND (reference sequence). The trim removed 7 bases at V and 1 base at J, leaving 13 bases unmatched. The CDR3 sequence: CASIGGGQGPLNYGYTF. Written as DNA, the CDR3 is TGTGCCAGTATCGGAGGAGGACAGGGGCCCCTTAACTATGGCTACACCTTC.

This clonotype has at least ten counts. This rearrangement joins TRBV7-6 to TRBJ2-2; D possibly matches TRBD1 or TRBD2 (5 bases each). Germline CDR1 is SGHVS and CDR2 is FNYEAQ. Trimming pared 4 bases from V and 3 bases from J, leaving 12 bases between. The CDR3 consists of 15 residues. The CDR3, as DNA: TGTGCCAGCAGCTCGACGGGGCTGGACACCGGGGAGCTGTTTTTT. It encodes CASSSTGLDTGELFF.

As regards this clonotype: The CDR3 end shows no conserved phenylalanine or tryptophan, and so a read error is likely. It is unclear where the CDR3 begins or ends on the DNA, so no DNA is shown, and the CDR3 is as TCRdb lists it. The rearrangement joins TRBV6-5 to TRBJ1-2. Germline V lookup: CDR1 MNHEY, CDR2 SVGAGI. 13 amino acids form the CDR3, both terminal residues included. The chain's CDR3 is CASSERGRLWLHL.

This clonotype has at least ten counts. The rearrangement links TRBV7-2 to TRBJ2-3; 9 bases map to TRBD1. In germline, CDR1 is SGHTA, CDR2 FQGNSA. The CDR3 runs 17 residues. V lost 5 bases to trimming and J lost 4 bases; unmatched junction nucleotides: 13. CDR3 in DNA: TGTGCCAGCAGCCTCCAAGGGGGGGACAGGGTGCCAGATACGCAGTATTTT. It translates to CASSLQGGDRVPDTQYF.

This sequence joins TRBV7-4 and TRBJ2-1; D may be TRBD1 or TRBD2 (5 bases each). The germline CDR1 and CDR2 sequences are SGHVT and SQSDAQ. With 1 base removed from V and 2 bases from J, the gap between germline ends came to 9 bases. The CDR3 has 15 amino acids. CDR3 sequence (DNA): TGTGCCAGCAGCTTAGTGGGGACCCCCTACAATGAGCAGTTCTTC. It yields the protein CASSLVGTPYNEQFF.

The J gene is TRBJ2-1, the V gene TRBV10-1; TRBD2 aligns across 12 bases. This CDR3 spans 15 amino acids. V lost 7 bases to trimming and J lost 8 bases; unmatched junction nucleotides: 9. Looked up from germline, CDR1 is WNHNN and CDR2 is SYGVQD (reference sequence). The CDR3: CASKGTSGRGHEQFF. The CDR3 DNA sequence: TGCGCCAGCAAAGGGACTAGCGGGCGCGGCCATGAGCAGTTCTTC.

In this sample, this clonotype turned up many times. The chain recombines TRBV2 with TRBJ2-2; 9 bases agree with TRBD2. The CDR3 has 18 amino acids. V dropped 2 bases and J dropped 6; count of bases not matched to a gene: 13. Per germline, CDR1 SNHLY and CDR2 FYNNEI. CDR3 protein: CASSESRTGLALSGELFF. CDR3 in DNA: TGTGCCAGCAGTGAATCCCGGACGGGACTAGCCCTTTCCGGGGAGCTGTTTTTT.

The CDR3 loop is CASSSGVVVTGELFF. The CDR3 bases are TGTGCCAGCAGCTCAGGGGTGGTGGTCACCGGGGAGCTGTTTTTT. The chain carries TRBV7-8 and TRBJ2-2; D is possibly TRBD1 (6 bases). Deletions cut 4 bases from V and 4 bases from J, with 13 bases between. CDR3 length: 15 amino acids. In germline, CDR1 is SGHVS, CDR2 FQNEAQ.

This clonotype was found many times. The chain is built from TRBV5-6 and TRBJ2-7, with TRBD1 identical over 11 bases. The length of the CDR3 is 15 residues. J was trimmed by 3 bases and V by 0 bases; bases with no gene match: 2. Germline loops: CDR1 SGHDT, CDR2 YYEEEE. CDR3 in DNA: TGTGCCAGCAGCTTGGCCGGGACAGGGGGCTACGAGCAGTACTTC. Amino acids: CASSLAGTGGYEQYF.

The CDR3 DNA follows: TGTGCCAGCAGCGGAGGCCCATCTAGCGTATACCCTAGCGTAGATACGCAGTATTTT. Translation: CASSGGPSSVYPSVDTQYF. The V gene is TRBV7-2, the J gene TRBJ2-3; a possible D gene is TRBD2 (6 bases). There are 19 residues in the CDR3. Germline loops: CDR1 SGHTA, CDR2 FQGNSA. V dropped 5 bases and J dropped 5 bases, with 29 bases sitting between them. The complete variable domain, with remaining parts taken from reference TRBV7-2 and TRBJ2-3, reads GAGVSQSPSNKVTEKGKDVELRCDPISGHTALYWYRQSLGQGLEFLIYFQGNSAPDKSGLPSDRFSAERTGGSVSTLTIQRTQQEDSAVYLCASSGGPSSVYPSVDTQYFGPGTRLTVL.

This chain links TRBV10-3 with TRBJ1-2, with TRBD1 identical over 8 bases. Looked up from germline, CDR1 is ENHRY and CDR2 is SYGVKD. V gave up 2 bases and J gave up 4 bases; unmatched junction bases: 0. CDR3 length: 13 residues. This chain's CDR3 is CAISEDRGYGYTF. The CDR3 DNA sequence: TGTGCCATCAGTGAGGACAGGGGCTATGGCTACACCTTC.

This clonotype was counted ten times or more. This sequence joins TRBV5-1 and TRBJ2-7; D gene unclear. This CDR3 region has 13 residues. Trimming cost V 2 bases and J 4 bases, with 10 bases left between them. The V gene's germline CDR1 is SGHRS and CDR2 YFSETQ. CDR3 residues: CASSFGITYEQYF. In DNA, the CDR3 is TGCGCCAGCAGCTTCGGAATCACGTACGAGCAGTACTTC.

As concerns this clonotype: The final CDR3 position lacks the conserved phenylalanine or tryptophan, pointing to a likely read error. CDR3: CASSRDRDNPPLHL. The CDR3 bases are TGTGCCAGCAGTCGGGACAGGGATAATCCACCCCTCCACCTT. This chain uses TRBV2 with TRBJ1-6, with TRBD1 matching 9 bases. Germline V gene data show CDR1 as SNHLY and CDR2 as FYNNEI. The CDR3 runs to 14 residues.

V is TRBV9 and J is TRBJ2-5; D is possibly TRBD1 (8 bases). The V gene's germline CDR1 is SGDLS and CDR2 YYNGEE. There are 14 residues in the CDR3. Trimming cost V 1 base and J 5 bases, with 12 bases left between them. The CDR3 sequence: CASSVPQGGETQYF. The CDR3 DNA is TGTGCCAGCAGCGTACCACAGGGGGGGGAGACCCAGTACTTC.

This rearrangement joins TRBV20-1 to TRBJ2-7; 10 nucleotides align to TRBD2. J gave up 0 bases and V 3 bases, and 11 bases lay outside the gene matches. The CDR3 is made up of 17 amino acids. Germline CDR1 DFQATT, CDR2 SNEGSKA (reference sequence). The CDR3 DNA sequence: TGCAGTGCTAGGGGGGTTAGCGGGAGGCCCCACTCCTACGAGCAGTACTTC. Its translation is CSARGVSGRPHSYEQYF.

In this sample, this clonotype turned up many times. J is TRBJ1-1 and V is TRBV9; 9 bases are a match to TRBD1. The CDR3 consists of 15 residues. Looked up from germline, CDR1 is SGDLS and CDR2 is YYNGEE. V lost 3 bases and J lost 6; bases outside the gene matches: 9. The CDR3: CASSASHRGLAEAFF. The DNA of the CDR3 is TGTGCCAGCAGCGCGAGTCACAGGGGGCTGGCTGAAGCTTTCTTT.

This clonotype was seen a few times. The chain uses TRBV15 and TRBJ2-7; D may match TRBD1 or TRBD2 (5 bases each). Trimming cost V 3 bases and J 3 bases, with 12 bases left between them. Germline V gene lookup returns CDR1 LNHNV and CDR2 YYDKDF (reference sequence). The CDR3 consists of 14 residues. CDR3 coding DNA: TGTGCCACCAGCAGCGCCTGGGACCGCTACGAGCAGTACTTC. It translates to CATSSAWDRYEQYF.

This clonotype has ten or more counts. The CDR3 DNA reads as TGTGCCAGCAGTGAGCAGCGAAACTCTGGAAACACCATATATTTT. It encodes CASSEQRNSGNTIYF. V gene TRBV4-2 combines with J gene TRBJ1-3; no definite D call. The V and J ends lost 6 bases and 0 bases respectively, with 12 bases between them. The CDR3 totals 15 residues. CDR1 is LGHNA and CDR2 is YNFKEQ in the germline V gene.